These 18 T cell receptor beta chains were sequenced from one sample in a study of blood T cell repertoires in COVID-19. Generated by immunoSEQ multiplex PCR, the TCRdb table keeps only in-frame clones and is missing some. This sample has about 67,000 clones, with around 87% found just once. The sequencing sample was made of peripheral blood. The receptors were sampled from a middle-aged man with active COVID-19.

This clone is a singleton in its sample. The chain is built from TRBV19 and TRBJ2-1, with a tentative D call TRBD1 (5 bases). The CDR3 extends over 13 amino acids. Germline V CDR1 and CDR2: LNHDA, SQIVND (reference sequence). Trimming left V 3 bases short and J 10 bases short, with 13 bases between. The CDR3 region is CASSMGQGGEQFF. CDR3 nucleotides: TGTGCCAGTAGTATGGGGCAGGGTGGAGAGCAGTTCTTC.

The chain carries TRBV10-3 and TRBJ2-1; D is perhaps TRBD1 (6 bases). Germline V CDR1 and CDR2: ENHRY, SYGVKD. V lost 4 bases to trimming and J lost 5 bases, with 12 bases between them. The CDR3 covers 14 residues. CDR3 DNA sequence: TGTGCCATCAGTGGAGGGGGATACGACAATGAGCAGTTCTTC. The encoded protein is CAISGGGYDNEQFF.

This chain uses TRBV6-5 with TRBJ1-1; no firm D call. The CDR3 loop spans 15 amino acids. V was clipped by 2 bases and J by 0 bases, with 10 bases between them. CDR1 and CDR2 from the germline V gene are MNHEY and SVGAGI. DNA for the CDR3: TGTGCCAGCAGTTACCGCCAACCAGTGAACACTGAAGCTTTCTTT. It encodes CASSYRQPVNTEAFF.

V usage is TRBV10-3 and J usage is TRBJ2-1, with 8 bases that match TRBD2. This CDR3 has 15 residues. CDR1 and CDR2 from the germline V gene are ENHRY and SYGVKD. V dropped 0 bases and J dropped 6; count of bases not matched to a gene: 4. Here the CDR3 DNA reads TGTGCCATCAGTGAGTCGGCGGGAGGAGGCAATGAGCAGTTCTTC. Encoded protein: CAISESAGGGNEQFF.

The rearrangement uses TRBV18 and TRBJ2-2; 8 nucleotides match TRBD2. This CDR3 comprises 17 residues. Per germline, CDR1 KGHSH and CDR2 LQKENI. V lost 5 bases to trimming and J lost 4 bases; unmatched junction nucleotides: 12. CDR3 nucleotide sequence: TGTGCCAGCTCAACGACGGGACTAGGAGAAGGCACCGGGGAGCTGTTTTTT. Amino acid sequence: CASSTTGLGEGTGELFF.

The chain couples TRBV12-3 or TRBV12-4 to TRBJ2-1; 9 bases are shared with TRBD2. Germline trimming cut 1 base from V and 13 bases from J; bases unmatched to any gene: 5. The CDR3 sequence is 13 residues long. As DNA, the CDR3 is TGTGCCAGCAGTTTAGGGCTAGCGGGACGCCAGTTCTTC. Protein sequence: CASSLGLAGRQFF.

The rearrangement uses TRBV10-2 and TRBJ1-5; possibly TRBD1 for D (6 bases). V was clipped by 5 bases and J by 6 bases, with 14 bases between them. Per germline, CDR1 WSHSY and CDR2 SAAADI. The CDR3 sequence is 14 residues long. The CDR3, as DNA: TGCGCCAGCAGTCTCACAGGGTCTGGTCAGCCCCAGCATTTT. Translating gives CASSLTGSGQPQHF.

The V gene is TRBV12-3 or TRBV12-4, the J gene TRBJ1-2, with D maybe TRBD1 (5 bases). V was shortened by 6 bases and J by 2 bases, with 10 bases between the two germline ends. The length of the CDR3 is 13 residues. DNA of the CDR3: TGTGCCAGCAGACAACAGGAGAACTATGGCTACACCTTC. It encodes CASRQQENYGYTF.

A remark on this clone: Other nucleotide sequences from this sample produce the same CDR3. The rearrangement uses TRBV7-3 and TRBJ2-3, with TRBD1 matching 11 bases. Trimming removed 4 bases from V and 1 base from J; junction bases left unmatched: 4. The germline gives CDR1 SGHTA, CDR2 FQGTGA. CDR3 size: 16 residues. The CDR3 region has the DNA TGTGCCAGCAGCTCGAGGACAGGGGGCGGCACAGATACGCAGTATTTT. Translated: CASSSRTGGGTDTQYF.

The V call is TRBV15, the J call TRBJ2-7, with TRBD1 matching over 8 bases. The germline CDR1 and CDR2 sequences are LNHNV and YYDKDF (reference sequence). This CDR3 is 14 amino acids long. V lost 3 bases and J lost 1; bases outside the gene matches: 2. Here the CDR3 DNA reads TGTGCCACCAGCAGGTACAGGGGGTCCTACGAGCAGTACTTC. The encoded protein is CATSRYRGSYEQYF.

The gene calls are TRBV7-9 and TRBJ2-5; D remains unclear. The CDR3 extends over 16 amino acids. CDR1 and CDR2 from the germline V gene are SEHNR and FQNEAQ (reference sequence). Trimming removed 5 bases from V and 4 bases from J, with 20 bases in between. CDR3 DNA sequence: TGTGCCAGCAGCATCCTGCAGCCCATAGCCGCAGAGACCCAGTACTTC. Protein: CASSILQPIAAETQYF.

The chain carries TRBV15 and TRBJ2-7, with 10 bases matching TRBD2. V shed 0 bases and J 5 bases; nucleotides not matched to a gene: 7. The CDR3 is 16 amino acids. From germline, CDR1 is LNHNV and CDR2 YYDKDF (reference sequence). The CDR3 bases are TGTGCCACCAGCAGAGATAGGGCTAGCGGGAGTAACGAGCAGTACTTC. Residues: CATSRDRASGSNEQYF.

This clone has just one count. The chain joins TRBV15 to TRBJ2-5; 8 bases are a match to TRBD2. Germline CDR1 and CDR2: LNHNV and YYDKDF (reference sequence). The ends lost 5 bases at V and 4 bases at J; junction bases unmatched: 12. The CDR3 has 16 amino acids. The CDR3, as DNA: TGTGCCACCAGCCTTCATGGAGCGGGAGTGGGAGAGACCCAGTACTTC. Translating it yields CATSLHGAGVGETQYF. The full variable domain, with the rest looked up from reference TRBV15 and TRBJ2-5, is DAMVIQNPRYQVTQFGKPVTLSCSQTLNHNVMYWYQQKSSQAPKLLFHYYDKDFNNEADTPDNFQSRRPNTSFCFLDIRSPGLGDTAMYLCATSLHGAGVGETQYFGPGTRLLVL.

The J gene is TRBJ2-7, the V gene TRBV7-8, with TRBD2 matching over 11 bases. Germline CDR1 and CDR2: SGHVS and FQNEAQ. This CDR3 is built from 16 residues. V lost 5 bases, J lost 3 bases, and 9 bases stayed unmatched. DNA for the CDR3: TGTGCCAGCAGCCACCCCGGGACTAGCGGTAACTACGAGCAGTACTTC. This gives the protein CASSHPGTSGNYEQYF.

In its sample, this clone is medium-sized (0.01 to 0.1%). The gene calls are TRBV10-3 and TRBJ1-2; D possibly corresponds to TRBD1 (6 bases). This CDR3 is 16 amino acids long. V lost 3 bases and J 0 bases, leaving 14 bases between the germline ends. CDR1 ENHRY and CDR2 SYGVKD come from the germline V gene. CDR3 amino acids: CAISDQGLTPNYGYTF. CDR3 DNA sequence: TGTGCCATCAGTGATCAGGGGCTAACCCCTAACTATGGCTACACCTTC.

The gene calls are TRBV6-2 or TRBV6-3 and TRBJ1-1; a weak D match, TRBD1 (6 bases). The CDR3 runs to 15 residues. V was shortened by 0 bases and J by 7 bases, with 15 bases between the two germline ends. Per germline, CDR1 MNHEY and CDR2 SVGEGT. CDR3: CASSYSPRGKSEAFF. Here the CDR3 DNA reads TGTGCCAGCAGTTACTCCCCTAGGGGGAAAAGTGAAGCTTTCTTT.

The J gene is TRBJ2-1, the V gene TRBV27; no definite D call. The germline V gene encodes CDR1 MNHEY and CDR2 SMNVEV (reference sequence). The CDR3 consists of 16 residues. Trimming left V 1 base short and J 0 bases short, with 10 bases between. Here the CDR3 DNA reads TGTGCCAGCAGTTTATTGGCGGCTCGCTCCTACAATGAGCAGTTCTTC. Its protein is CASSLLAARSYNEQFF.

CDR3: CAISESGTRHQSYNEQFF. CDR3 nucleotide sequence: TGTGCCATCAGTGAGTCAGGGACTAGGCATCAATCCTACAATGAGCAGTTCTTC. The J gene is TRBJ2-1, the V gene TRBV10-3; 8 bases are shared with TRBD2. V lost 0 bases and J lost 1; bases outside the gene matches: 8. This CDR3 is 18 amino acids long. Per germline, CDR1 ENHRY and CDR2 SYGVKD.